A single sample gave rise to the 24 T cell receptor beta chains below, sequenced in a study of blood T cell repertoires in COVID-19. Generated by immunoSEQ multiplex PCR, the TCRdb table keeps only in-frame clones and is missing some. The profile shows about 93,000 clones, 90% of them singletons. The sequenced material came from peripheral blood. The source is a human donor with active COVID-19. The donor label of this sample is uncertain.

DNA for the CDR3: TGTGCCAGTAGGAAGACAGGGGGAGAAGGCAACTATGGCTACACCTTC. This gives the protein CASRKTGGEGNYGYTF. The chain carries TRBV19 and TRBJ1-2; 9 bases map to TRBD1. V was clipped by 6 bases and J by 2 bases; unmatched bases: 10. Germline CDR1 and CDR2: LNHDA and SQIVND (reference sequence). The CDR3 consists of 16 residues.

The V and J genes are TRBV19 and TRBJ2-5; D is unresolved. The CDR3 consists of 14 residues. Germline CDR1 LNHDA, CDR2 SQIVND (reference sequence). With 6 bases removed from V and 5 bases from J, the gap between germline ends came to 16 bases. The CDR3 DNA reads TGTGCCAGTAGCCCCGGCCTAGTAACGGAGACCCAGTACTTC. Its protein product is CASSPGLVTETQYF.

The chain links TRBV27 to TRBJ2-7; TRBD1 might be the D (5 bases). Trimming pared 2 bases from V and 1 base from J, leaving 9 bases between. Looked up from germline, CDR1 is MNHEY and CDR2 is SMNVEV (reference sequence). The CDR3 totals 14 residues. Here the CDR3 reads CASSLKGPSYEQYF. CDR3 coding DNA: TGTGCCAGCAGTTTAAAGGGGCCATCCTACGAGCAGTACTTC.

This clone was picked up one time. The CDR3 reads CASSPRTGVITGELFF. The CDR3 nucleotides are TGTGCCAGCTCACCAAGGACAGGTGTAATCACCGGGGAGCTGTTTTTT. The chain joins TRBV18 to TRBJ2-2, with 7 bases fitting TRBD1. J gave up 4 bases and V 2 bases, and 7 bases lay outside the gene matches. The CDR3 totals 16 residues. From germline, CDR1 is KGHSH and CDR2 LQKENI. Full variable domain (remainder filled in from reference TRBV18 and TRBJ2-2): NAGVMQNPRHLVRRRGQEARLRCSPMKGHSHVYWYRQLPEEGLKFMVYLQKENIIDESGMPKERFSAEFPKEGPSILRIQQVVRGDSAAYFCASSPRTGVITGELFFGEGSRLTVL.

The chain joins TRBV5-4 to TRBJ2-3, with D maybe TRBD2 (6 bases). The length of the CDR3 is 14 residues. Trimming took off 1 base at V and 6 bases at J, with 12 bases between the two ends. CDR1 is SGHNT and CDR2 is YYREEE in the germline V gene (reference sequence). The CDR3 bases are TGTGCCAGCAGCTTGAGCGGACGGGGGGATACGCAGTATTTT. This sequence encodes CASSLSGRGDTQYF.

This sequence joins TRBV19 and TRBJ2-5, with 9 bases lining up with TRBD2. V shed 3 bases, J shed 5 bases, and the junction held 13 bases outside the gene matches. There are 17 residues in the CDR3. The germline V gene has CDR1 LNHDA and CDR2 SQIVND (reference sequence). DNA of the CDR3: TGTGCCAGTAGTATTAAAGCTAGCGGGGTGCTGGTGGAGACCCAGTACTTC. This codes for CASSIKASGVLVETQYF.

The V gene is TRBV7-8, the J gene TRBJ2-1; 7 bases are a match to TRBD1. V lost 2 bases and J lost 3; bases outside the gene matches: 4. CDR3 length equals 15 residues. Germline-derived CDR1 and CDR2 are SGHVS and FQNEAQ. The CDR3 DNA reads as TGTGCCAGCAGCTTACCGGGACAGCTCTACAATGAGCAGTTCTTC. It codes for CASSLPGQLYNEQFF.

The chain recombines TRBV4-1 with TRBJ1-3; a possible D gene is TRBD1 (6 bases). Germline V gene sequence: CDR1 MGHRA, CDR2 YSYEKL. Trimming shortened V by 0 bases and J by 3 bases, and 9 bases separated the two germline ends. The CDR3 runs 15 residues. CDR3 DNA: TGCGCCAGCAGCCAAGACGAAGGGGGTGGAAACACCATATATTTT. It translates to CASSQDEGGGNTIYF.

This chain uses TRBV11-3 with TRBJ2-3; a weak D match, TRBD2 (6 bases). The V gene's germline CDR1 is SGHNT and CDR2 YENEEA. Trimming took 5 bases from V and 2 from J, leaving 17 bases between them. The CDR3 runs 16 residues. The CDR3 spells CASSPGGAELTDTQYF. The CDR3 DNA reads TGTGCCAGCAGCCCCGGGGGAGCGGAACTCACAGATACGCAGTATTTT.

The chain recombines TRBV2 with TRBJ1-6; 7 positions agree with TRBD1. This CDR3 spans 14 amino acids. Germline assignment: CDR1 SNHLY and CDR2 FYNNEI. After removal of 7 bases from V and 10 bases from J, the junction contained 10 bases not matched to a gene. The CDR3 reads CASTPTGLGSPLHF. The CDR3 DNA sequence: TGTGCCAGCACCCCGACAGGGTTAGGGTCACCCCTCCACTTT.

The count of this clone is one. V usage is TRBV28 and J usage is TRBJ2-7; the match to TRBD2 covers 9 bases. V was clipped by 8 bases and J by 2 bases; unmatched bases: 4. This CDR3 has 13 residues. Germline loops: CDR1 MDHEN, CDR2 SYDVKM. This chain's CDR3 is CASQRGEPYEQYF. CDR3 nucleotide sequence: TGTGCCAGCCAGCGGGGGGAACCCTACGAGCAGTACTTC.

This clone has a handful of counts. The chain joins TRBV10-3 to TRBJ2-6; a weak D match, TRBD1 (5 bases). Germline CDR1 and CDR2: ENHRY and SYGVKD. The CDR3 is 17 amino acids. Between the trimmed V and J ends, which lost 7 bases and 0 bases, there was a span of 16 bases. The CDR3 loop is CAITGQILNSGANVLTF. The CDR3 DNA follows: TGTGCCATCACCGGACAAATCCTTAACTCTGGGGCCAACGTCCTGACTTTC.

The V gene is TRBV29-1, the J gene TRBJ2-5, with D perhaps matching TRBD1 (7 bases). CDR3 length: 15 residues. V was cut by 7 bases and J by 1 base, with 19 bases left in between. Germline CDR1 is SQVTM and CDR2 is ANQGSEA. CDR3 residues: CSGQTGSGFQETQYF. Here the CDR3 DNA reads TGCAGCGGCCAGACAGGGAGCGGGTTCCAAGAGACCCAGTACTTC.

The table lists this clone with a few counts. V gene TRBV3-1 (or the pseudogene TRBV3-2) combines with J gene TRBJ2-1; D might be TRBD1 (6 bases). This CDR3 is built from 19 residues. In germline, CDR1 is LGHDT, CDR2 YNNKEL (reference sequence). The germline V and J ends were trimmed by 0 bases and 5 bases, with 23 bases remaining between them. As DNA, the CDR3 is TGTGCCAGCAGCCAAGATGTTCGGTTTGGCCAGGGGACCCACAATGAGCAGTTCTTC. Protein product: CASSQDVRFGQGTHNEQFF.

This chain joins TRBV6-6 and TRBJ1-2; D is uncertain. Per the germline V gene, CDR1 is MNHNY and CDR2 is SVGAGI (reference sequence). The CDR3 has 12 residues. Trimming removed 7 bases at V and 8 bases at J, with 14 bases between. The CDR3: CASIGGVGGYTF. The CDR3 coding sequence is TGTGCCAGCATCGGCGGTGTTGGGGGCTACACCTTC.

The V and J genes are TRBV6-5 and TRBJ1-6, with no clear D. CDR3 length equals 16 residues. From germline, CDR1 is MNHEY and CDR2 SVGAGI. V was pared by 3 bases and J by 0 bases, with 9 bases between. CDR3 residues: CASSYGQFSYNSPLHF. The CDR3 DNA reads TGTGCCAGCAGTTATGGCCAGTTCTCCTATAATTCACCCCTCCACTTT.

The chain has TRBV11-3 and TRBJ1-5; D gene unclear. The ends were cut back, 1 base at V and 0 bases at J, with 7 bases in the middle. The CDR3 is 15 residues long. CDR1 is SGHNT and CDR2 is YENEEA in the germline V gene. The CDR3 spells CASSLGGASNQPQHF. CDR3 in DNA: TGTGCCAGCAGCTTAGGGGGAGCTAGCAATCAGCCCCAGCATTTT. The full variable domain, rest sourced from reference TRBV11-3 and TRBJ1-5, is EAGVVQSPRYKIIEKKQPVAFWCNPISGHNTLYWYLQNLGQGPELLIRYENEEAVDDSQLPKDRFSAERLKGVDSTLKIQPAELGDSAVYLCASSLGGASNQPQHFGDGTRLSIL.

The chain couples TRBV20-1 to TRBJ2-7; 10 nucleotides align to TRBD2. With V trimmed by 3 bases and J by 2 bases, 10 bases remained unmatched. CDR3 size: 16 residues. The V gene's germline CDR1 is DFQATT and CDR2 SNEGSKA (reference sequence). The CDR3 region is CSASGGASGRTYEQYF. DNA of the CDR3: TGCAGTGCTAGTGGTGGGGCTAGCGGGAGAACCTACGAGCAGTACTTC.

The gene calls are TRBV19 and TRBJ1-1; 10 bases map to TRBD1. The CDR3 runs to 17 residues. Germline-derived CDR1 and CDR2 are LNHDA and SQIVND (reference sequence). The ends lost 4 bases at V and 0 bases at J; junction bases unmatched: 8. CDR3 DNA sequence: TGTGCCAGTAGTACCGGGACAGGGGTCGGGGTGAACACTGAAGCTTTCTTT. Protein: CASSTGTGVGVNTEAFF.

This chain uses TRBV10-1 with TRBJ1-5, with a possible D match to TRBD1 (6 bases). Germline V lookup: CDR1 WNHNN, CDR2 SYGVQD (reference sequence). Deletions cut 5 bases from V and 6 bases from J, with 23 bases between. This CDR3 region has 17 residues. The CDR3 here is CASSLPHVYRAGQPQHF. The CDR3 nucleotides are TGCGCCAGCAGTCTTCCTCATGTTTACAGGGCCGGTCAGCCCCAGCATTTT.

The CDR3 region has the DNA TGTGCCACCAGTGATTTGCTCGTTCTCTTGAACACTGAAGCTTTCTTT. Translation gives CATSDLLVLLNTEAFF. The rearrangement uses TRBV24-1 and TRBJ1-1; D call uncertain. V gave up 0 bases and J gave up 0 bases, with 10 bases separating them. This CDR3 spans 16 amino acids. Germline V gene data show CDR1 as KGHDR and CDR2 as SFDVKD.

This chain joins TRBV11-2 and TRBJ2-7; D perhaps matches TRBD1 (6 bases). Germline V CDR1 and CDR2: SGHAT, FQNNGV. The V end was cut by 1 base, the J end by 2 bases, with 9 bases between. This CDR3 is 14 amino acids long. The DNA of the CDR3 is TGTGCCAGCAGCTTAGCAGGGGCCCCCTACGAGCAGTACTTC. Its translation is CASSLAGAPYEQYF.

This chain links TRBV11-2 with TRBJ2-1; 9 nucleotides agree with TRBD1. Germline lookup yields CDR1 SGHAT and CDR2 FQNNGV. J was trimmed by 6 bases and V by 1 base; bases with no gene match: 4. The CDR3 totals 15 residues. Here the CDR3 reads CASSLGGTGINEQFF. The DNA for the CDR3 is TGTGCCAGCAGCTTAGGAGGGACAGGGATCAATGAGCAGTTCTTC.

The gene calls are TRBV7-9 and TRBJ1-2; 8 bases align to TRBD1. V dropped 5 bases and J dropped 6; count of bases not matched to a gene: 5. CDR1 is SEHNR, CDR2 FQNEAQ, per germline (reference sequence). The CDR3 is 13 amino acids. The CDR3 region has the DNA TGTGCCAGCAGCCGACAGGGGCGGGATGGCTACACCTTC. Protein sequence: CASSRQGRDGYTF.